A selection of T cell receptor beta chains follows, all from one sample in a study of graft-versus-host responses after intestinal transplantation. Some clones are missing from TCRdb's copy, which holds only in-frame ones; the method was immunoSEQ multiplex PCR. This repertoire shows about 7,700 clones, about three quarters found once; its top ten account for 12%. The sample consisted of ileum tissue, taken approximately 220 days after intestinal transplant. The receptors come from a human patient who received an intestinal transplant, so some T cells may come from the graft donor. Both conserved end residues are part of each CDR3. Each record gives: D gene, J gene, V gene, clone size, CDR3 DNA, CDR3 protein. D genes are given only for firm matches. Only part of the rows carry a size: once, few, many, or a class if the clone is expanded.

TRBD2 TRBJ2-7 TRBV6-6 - TGTGCCAGCAGTACGACTAGCGGGGGCTCCTACGAGCAGTACTTC CASSTTSGGSYEQYF
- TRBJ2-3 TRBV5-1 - TGCGCCAGCAGCTCGCCGGCAGATACGCAGTATTTT CASSSPADTQYF
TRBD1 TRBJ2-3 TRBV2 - TGTGCCAGCAGTCGGACAGGGGGCCTAATCACAGATACGCAGTATTTT CASSRTGGLITDTQYF
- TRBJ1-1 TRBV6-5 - TGTGCCAGCAGAACTCGGGACAACATGAACACTGAAGCTTTCTTT CASRTRDNMNTEAFF
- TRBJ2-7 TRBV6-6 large TGTGCCAGCAGTAACGGGGGACAGATAAACTACGAGCAGTACTTC CASSNGGQINYEQYF
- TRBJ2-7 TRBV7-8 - TGTGCCAGCAGCTTAGCCCCTCCGAGCGGGGAGCAGTACTTC CASSLAPPSGEQYF
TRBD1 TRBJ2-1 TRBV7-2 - TGTGCCAGCAGCCGACAGGGGGCCTCTCCCTACAATGAGCAGTTCTTC CASSRQGASPYNEQFF
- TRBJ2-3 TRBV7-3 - TGTGCCAGCAGCGCGGGACGCCAACGCACAGATACGCAGTATTTT CASSAGRQRTDTQYF
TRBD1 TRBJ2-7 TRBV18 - TGTGCCAGCTCTAGGACAGGGGTTCCCTACGAGCAGTACTTC CASSRTGVPYEQYF
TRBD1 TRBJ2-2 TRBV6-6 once TGTGCCAGCAGCATGGGGCCAGGGGGCTGGGCGGGGGAGCTGTTTTTT CASSMGPGGWAGELFF
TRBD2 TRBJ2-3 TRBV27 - TGTGCCAGCCGCCCGCTAACAGCGGGGGGCACAGATACGCAGTATTTT CASRPLTAGGTDTQYF
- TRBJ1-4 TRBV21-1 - TGTGCCAGCAGCAAAGTGAGGCGAGGTTATAATGAAAAACTGTTTTTT CASSKVRRGYNEKLFF
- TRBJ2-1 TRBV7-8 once TGTGCCAGCAGCCTTGACAGGGGGATTAGTAGCGGGAGGATGGGGTATGAGCAGTTCTTC CASSLDRGISSGRMGYEQFF
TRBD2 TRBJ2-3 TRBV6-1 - TGTGCCAGCAGTGTAATGGTGTCGGGGGGAAGGGCAGATACGCAGTATTTT CASSVMVSGGRADTQYF
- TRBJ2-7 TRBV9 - TGTGCCAGCAGCGCCGCCCCACCCGGCGAGCAGTACTTC CASSAAPPGEQYF
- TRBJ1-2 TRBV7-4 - TGTGCCAGCAGCTTAGGGAGACGGATCTCTAACTATGGCTACACCTTC CASSLGRRISNYGYTF
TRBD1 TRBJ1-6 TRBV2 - TGTGCCAGCAGTATAGGGACAGGGCTTAATTCACCCCTCCACTTT CASSIGTGLNSPLHF
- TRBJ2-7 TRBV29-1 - TGCAGCGTTGTCAGGGGGGCCTACGAGCAGTACTTC CSVVRGAYEQYF
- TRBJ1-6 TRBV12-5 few TGTGCTAGTGGTTGGGGACTTTCGAAGGCCCTGCTAGGTTCACCCCTCCACTTT CASGWGLSKALLGSPLHF
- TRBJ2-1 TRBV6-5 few TGTGCCAGCAGTTACTCGGAGGTCAATGAGCAGTTCTTC CASSYSEVNEQFF
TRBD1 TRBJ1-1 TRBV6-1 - TGTGCCAGCAGAGGACAGGGGGGCGCTGAAGCTTTCTTT CASRGQGGAEAFF
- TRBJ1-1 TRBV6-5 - TGTGCCAGCAGCCATGGGACACCGTTTAGCACTGAAGCTTTCTTT CASSHGTPFSTEAFF
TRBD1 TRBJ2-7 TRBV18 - TGTGCCAGCTCACCACACCAGGGGGCCCTAAACTACGAGCAGTACTTC CASSPHQGALNYEQYF
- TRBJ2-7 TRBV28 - TGTGCCAGCGGCGGGGGCGGTAGCTCCTACGAGCAGTACTTC CASGGGGSSYEQYF
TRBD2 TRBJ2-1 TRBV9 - TGTGCCAGCAGCGCGAGACTAGCGCTTTACAATGAGCAGTTCTTC CASSARLALYNEQFF
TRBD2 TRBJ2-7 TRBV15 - TGTGCCACCAGCACTGGGCCGGGGGGCTACGAGCAGTACTTC CATSTGPGGYEQYF
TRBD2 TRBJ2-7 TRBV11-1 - TGTGCCAGCAGCTCCGGACTAGCGGTGGACTACGAGCAGTACTTC CASSSGLAVDYEQYF
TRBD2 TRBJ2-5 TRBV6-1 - TGTGCCAGCAGTGAAGCTAGCGGGGGGCAAGAGACCCAGTACTTC CASSEASGGQETQYF
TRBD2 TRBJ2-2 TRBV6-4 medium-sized TGTGCCAGCAGTGCTAGCGGGAGCACCGGGGAGCTGTTTTTT CASSASGSTGELFF
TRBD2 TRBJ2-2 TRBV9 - TGTGCCAGCAAGGGGGGACTAGCGGAGAACACCGGGGAGCTGTTTTTT CASKGGLAENTGELFF
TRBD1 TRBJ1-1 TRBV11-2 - TGTGCCAGCGGACAGGGAGCTGAAGCTTTCTTT CASGQGAEAFF
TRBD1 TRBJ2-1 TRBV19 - TGTGCCAGTAATGACAGGGGGTTTCTCTACAATGAGCAGTTCTTC CASNDRGFLYNEQFF
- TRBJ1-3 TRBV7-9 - TGTGCCAGCAGCATAGACCCGAGGCCTGGAAACACCATATATTTT CASSIDPRPGNTIYF
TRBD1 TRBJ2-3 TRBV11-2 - TGTGCCAGCAGCTTAGTTAGGACAGGGGGCACAGATACGCAGTATTTT CASSLVRTGGTDTQYF
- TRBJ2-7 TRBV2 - TGTGCCAGCTTTGATCCGGGGTGGGGATACGAGCAGTACTTC CASFDPGWGYEQYF
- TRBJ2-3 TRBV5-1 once TGCGCCAGCAGCTTTGGCTTTCCCTCAGATACGCAGTATTTT CASSFGFPSDTQYF
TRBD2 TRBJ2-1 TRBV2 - TGTGCCAGCAGTGACCCGCACAGCGGGAGGTACAATGAGCAGTTCTTC CASSDPHSGRYNEQFF
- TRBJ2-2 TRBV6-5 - TGTGCCAGCAGTTTCAGTGGTCCTACCGGGGAGCTGTTTTTT CASSFSGPTGELFF
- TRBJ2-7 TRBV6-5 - TGTGCCAGCAGACGCAGGGGGGCTCACGAGCAGTACTTC CASRRRGAHEQYF
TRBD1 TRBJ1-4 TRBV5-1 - TGCGCCAGCAGCCTGGCGGGTCCTAGACAGGGAAGTAGGAACGAAAAACTGTTTTTT CASSLAGPRQGSRNEKLFF
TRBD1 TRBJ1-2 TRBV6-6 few TGTGCCAGCAACACCGGACAGGGCTATGGCTACACCTTC CASNTGQGYGYTF